One and the same sample provided the 25 T cell receptor beta chains below, sequenced in a study of T cell responses to AZD1222 COVID-19 vaccine. Method: immunoSEQ multiplex PCR; TCRdb's copy keeps in-frame clones and lacks some. The sample shows hundreds of thousands of clones, almost 95% of them seen only once. This material consisted of peripheral blood, taken 28 days after the second AZD1222 dose. The receptors originated from an adult who received the AZD1222 COVID-19 vaccine.

This clone was recorded only once. This chain connects TRBV4-3 to TRBJ2-2; D may correspond to TRBD1 or TRBD2 (5 bases each). V lost 0 bases and J 3 bases, leaving 11 bases between the germline ends. The CDR3 extends over 16 amino acids. Per germline, CDR1 LGHNA and CDR2 YSLEER. The CDR3 sequence is CASSQDVGTDTGELFF. For the CDR3, the DNA is TGCGCCAGCAGCCAAGATGTCGGGACGGACACCGGGGAGCTGTTTTTT.

This clone has just one count. The J gene is TRBJ1-1, the V gene TRBV2; the D is unclear. Germline V lookup: CDR1 SNHLY, CDR2 FYNNEI. The V gene lost 4 bases and the J gene lost 4 bases, with 16 bases spanning the gap. The CDR3 spans 15 residues. CDR3 bases: TGTGCCAGCAGTGCAGAGTTTTATCTTACCACTGAAGCTTTCTTT. Translating gives CASSAEFYLTTEAFF. Filled out from reference TRBV2 and TRBJ1-1, the complete variable domain reads EPEVTQTPSHQVTQMGQEVILRCVPISNHLYFYWYRQILGQKVEFLVSFYNNEISEKSEIFDDQFSVERPDGSNFTLKIRSTKLEDSAMYFCASSAEFYLTTEAFFGQGTRLTVV.

In this sample, this clone turned up once. The V and J genes are TRBV28 and TRBJ2-5; no clear D. The CDR3 runs 12 residues. V lost 5 bases to trimming and J lost 5 bases, with 9 bases between them. Per the germline V gene, CDR1 is MDHEN and CDR2 is SYDVKM. CDR3 sequence reads: CASSAPPETQYF. CDR3 in DNA: TGTGCCAGCAGTGCCCCCCCGGAGACCCAGTACTTC.

V and J are TRBV4-1 and TRBJ2-2; no clear D gene. This CDR3 comprises 16 residues. CDR1 is MGHRA, CDR2 YSYEKL, per germline. Trimming shortened V by 1 base and J by 0 bases, and 9 bases separated the two germline ends. CDR3 nucleotides: TGCGCCAGCAGCCAAGTGCATCCTCCGAACACCGGGGAGCTGTTTTTT. This codes for CASSQVHPPNTGELFF.

The chain carries TRBV9 and TRBJ1-1, with a possible D match to TRBD1 (5 bases). Looked up from germline, CDR1 is SGDLS and CDR2 is YYNGEE. The CDR3 is made up of 15 amino acids. Trimming took 0 bases from V and 0 from J, leaving 9 bases between them. The CDR3 DNA is TGTGCCAGCAGCGTAGGCCCAGGGTTGAACACTGAAGCTTTCTTT. It encodes CASSVGPGLNTEAFF.

V is TRBV27 and J is TRBJ2-3; D not certain. CDR1 and CDR2 (germline): MNHEY, SMNVEV (reference sequence). The CDR3 runs to 14 residues. V lost 2 bases, J lost 4 bases, and 10 bases lay in between. CDR3 protein: CASSLLLDADTQYF. CDR3 bases: TGTGCCAGCAGTTTACTGTTGGATGCAGATACGCAGTATTTT.

The V gene is TRBV10-2, the J gene TRBJ2-3, with 7 bases that match TRBD2. After removal of 4 bases from V and 5 bases from J, the junction contained 12 bases not matched to a gene. Germline V lookup: CDR1 WSHSY, CDR2 SAAADI. This CDR3 has 16 amino acids. For the CDR3, the DNA is TGCGCCAGCAGTGCCTTTTTTGCGGGGGATGGAGATACGCAGTATTTT. Residues: CASSAFFAGDGDTQYF.

The CDR3 sequence: CASSSPGQGDGYTF. CDR3 coding DNA: TGTGCCAGCAGTTCCCCGGGACAGGGGGATGGCTACACCTTC. The chain combines TRBV28 with TRBJ1-2; 11 nucleotides line up with TRBD1. J lost 6 bases, V lost 4 bases, and 4 bases had no gene match. There are 14 residues in the CDR3. CDR1 and CDR2 from the germline V gene are MDHEN and SYDVKM.

The rearrangement links TRBV6-2 or TRBV6-3 to TRBJ2-7, with TRBD1 matching 7 bases. The CDR3 spans 16 residues. V was clipped by 2 bases and J by 4 bases; unmatched bases: 11. Germline CDR1 MNHEY, CDR2 SVGEGT. CDR3 sequence (DNA): TGTGCCAGCAGTTACGGGACAGTCGCTTCCCTATACGAGCAGTACTTC. Translated, it gives CASSYGTVASLYEQYF.

The chain has TRBV27 and TRBJ1-6, with TRBD1 matching over 11 bases. There are 13 residues in the CDR3. The ends lost 8 bases at V and 9 bases at J; junction bases unmatched: 3. The germline gives CDR1 MNHEY, CDR2 SMNVEV (reference sequence). The CDR3 DNA sequence: TGTGCCAGCCGAGGACAGGGGGCTTCACCCCTCCACTTT. Translated, it gives CASRGQGASPLHF.

The rearrangement uses TRBV20-1 and TRBJ1-1, with D unclear. The germline V gene encodes CDR1 DFQATT and CDR2 SNEGSKA (reference sequence). The V end lost 3 bases, the J end lost 7 bases, and 15 bases lay between the germline ends. CDR3 length: 13 residues. The CDR3 loop is CSASSVSGHEAFF. CDR3 nucleotide sequence: TGCAGTGCTAGTTCGGTTAGCGGCCATGAAGCTTTCTTT.

The CDR3 DNA reads as TGTGCCAGCAGCTTAGGCCTATCTGTAGATACGCAGTATTTT. Translated: CASSLGLSVDTQYF. The J gene is TRBJ2-3, the V gene TRBV11-2; D unresolved. The CDR3 covers 14 residues. Trimming removed 1 base at V and 5 bases at J, with 10 bases between. CDR1 is SGHAT, CDR2 FQNNGV, per germline.

The rearrangement uses TRBV28 and TRBJ1-6; the D is unclear. The CDR3 sequence is 13 residues long. The germline V gene has CDR1 MDHEN and CDR2 SYDVKM. The V end lost 7 bases, the J end lost 6 bases, and 10 bases lay between the germline ends. The CDR3 is CASKYTSNSPLHF. As DNA, the CDR3 is TGTGCCAGCAAGTACACGAGTAATTCACCCCTCCACTTT.

This clone showed up just once. This chain connects TRBV10-3 to TRBJ1-2; D might be TRBD1 (6 bases). The CDR3 is 18 residues long. The germline CDR1 and CDR2 sequences are ENHRY and SYGVKD. Trimming removed 0 bases from V and 8 bases from J, with 25 bases in between. The CDR3 DNA sequence: TGTGCCATCAGTGAGTCGGGTAGGACAGCGGGTCAGTTTGGAGGCTACACCTTC. Its translation is CAISESGRTAGQFGGYTF.

The chain has TRBV7-6 and TRBJ2-7; 11 positions agree with TRBD2. Germline CDR1 is SGHVS and CDR2 is FNYEAQ. The CDR3 consists of 16 residues. V gave up 4 bases and J gave up 3 bases; unmatched junction bases: 8. The CDR3 nucleotides read TGTGCCAGCAGCTCATCCGGGACTAGCGGATTCTACGAGCAGTACTTC. This gives the protein CASSSSGTSGFYEQYF.

The genes are TRBV28 and TRBJ1-3; D is unresolved. Germline V gene data show CDR1 as MDHEN and CDR2 as SYDVKM. The CDR3 is 14 amino acids. V was clipped by 7 bases and J by 4 bases, with 14 bases between them. CDR3 in DNA: TGTGCCAGCACCGATGGGCAGCCCGGAAACACCATATATTTT. Its translation: CASTDGQPGNTIYF. Full variable domain (rest looked up from reference TRBV28 and TRBJ1-3): DVKVTQSSRYLVKRTGEKVFLECVQDMDHENMFWYRQDPGLGLRLIYFSYDVKMKEKGDIPEGYSVSREKKERFSLILESASTNQTSMYLCASTDGQPGNTIYFGEGSWLTVV.

The V and J genes are TRBV9 and TRBJ2-3; 8 bases align to TRBD2. The CDR3 covers 14 residues. Trimming at V came to 3 bases and at J to 5 bases, leaving 5 bases not matched to a gene. Germline-derived CDR1 and CDR2 are SGDLS and YYNGEE. The DNA for the CDR3 is TGTGCCAGCAGCGGAGGTCGGGGGGGAGATACGCAGTATTTT. This codes for CASSGGRGGDTQYF. Based on the CDR3 plus reference TRBV9 and TRBJ2-3, the full variable domain is DSGVTQTPKHLITATGQRVTLRCSPRSGDLSVYWYQQSLDQGLQFLIQYYNGEERAKGNILERFSAQQFPDLHSELNLSSLELGDSALYFCASSGGRGGDTQYFGPGTRLTVL.

The V and J genes are TRBV10-2 and TRBJ1-5, with 7 bases identical to TRBD1. This CDR3 has 14 amino acids. V lost 3 bases to trimming and J lost 7 bases; unmatched junction nucleotides: 6. CDR1 WSHSY and CDR2 SAAADI come from the germline V gene. CDR3 residues: CASSDLRGVQPQHF. CDR3 DNA sequence: TGCGCCAGCAGTGATCTCAGGGGGGTACAGCCCCAGCATTTT.

The V and J genes are TRBV9 and TRBJ2-5; TRBD2 aligns across 9 bases. Germline V CDR1 and CDR2: SGDLS, YYNGEE. The CDR3 totals 16 residues. V gave up 0 bases and J gave up 4 bases; unmatched junction bases: 7. CDR3 sequence (DNA): TGTGCCAGCAGCGTAGCGGGTAGCGGGAGTGTAGAGACCCAGTACTTC. Its translation is CASSVAGSGSVETQYF.

This chain joins TRBV11-2 and TRBJ1-2, with D possibly being TRBD1 (6 bases). V was shortened by 1 base and J by 6 bases, with 12 bases between the two germline ends. Germline assignment: CDR1 SGHAT and CDR2 FQNNGV. CDR3 length: 14 residues. The CDR3, as DNA: TGTGCCAGCAGCTTAGGTACAGGGTCGGATGGCTACACCTTC. Its protein is CASSLGTGSDGYTF. Full variable domain (missing parts from reference TRBV11-2 and TRBJ1-2): EAGVAQSPRYKIIEKRQSVAFWCNPISGHATLYWYQQILGQGPKLLIQFQNNGVVDDSQLPKDRFSAERLKGVDSTLKIQPAKLEDSAVYLCASSLGTGSDGYTFGSGTRLTVV.

The chain is built from TRBV29-1 and TRBJ1-5; 7 nucleotides line up with TRBD1. CDR1 and CDR2 from the germline V gene are SQVTM and ANQGSEA. The length of the CDR3 is 14 residues. With 6 bases clipped from V and 2 bases from J, the junction kept 7 bases outside the gene matches. The CDR3 reads CSVRLRGGNQPQHF. Written as DNA, the CDR3 is TGCAGCGTCCGCCTCAGGGGGGGCAATCAGCCCCAGCATTTT.

The chain joins TRBV10-3 to TRBJ2-6, with D possibly TRBD1 on 6 matching bases. Trimming removed 3 bases from V and 0 bases from J, with 24 bases in between. Germline loops: CDR1 ENHRY, CDR2 SYGVKD. This CDR3 contains 21 residues. For the CDR3, the DNA is TGTGCCATCAGTGACCGAAGACAGGTCTCTGAGGAAATCTCTGGGGCCAACGTCCTGACTTTC. Protein sequence: CAISDRRQVSEEISGANVLTF.

The V call is TRBV19, the J call TRBJ1-2; D is unclear. The germline V and J ends were trimmed by 3 bases and 4 bases, with 9 bases remaining between them. Germline values: CDR1 LNHDA, CDR2 SQIVND (reference sequence). This CDR3 region has 13 residues. The CDR3 protein is CASSIRPGYGYTF. The DNA for the CDR3 is TGTGCCAGTAGTATCAGGCCGGGCTATGGCTACACCTTC.

The V gene is TRBV6-5, the J gene TRBJ1-2; tentative D call: TRBD1 (5 bases). The V gene's germline CDR1 is MNHEY and CDR2 SVGAGI. V was clipped by 6 bases and J by 4 bases, with 15 bases between them. CDR3 length: 14 amino acids. CDR3 sequence reads: CASSPGGRLYGYTF. In DNA, the CDR3 is TGTGCCAGCAGCCCCGGGGGACGCCTCTATGGCTACACCTTC.

The CDR3 DNA follows: TGTGCCAGCAGCGAGCAAGGGGGTCCCTACGAGCAGTACTTC. This translates into CASSEQGGPYEQYF. The chain combines TRBV7-3 with TRBJ2-7; the D gene is possibly TRBD1 (6 bases). This CDR3 is built from 14 residues. The V end lost 5 bases, the J end lost 2 bases, and 13 bases lay between the germline ends. In germline, CDR1 is SGHTA, CDR2 FQGTGA.